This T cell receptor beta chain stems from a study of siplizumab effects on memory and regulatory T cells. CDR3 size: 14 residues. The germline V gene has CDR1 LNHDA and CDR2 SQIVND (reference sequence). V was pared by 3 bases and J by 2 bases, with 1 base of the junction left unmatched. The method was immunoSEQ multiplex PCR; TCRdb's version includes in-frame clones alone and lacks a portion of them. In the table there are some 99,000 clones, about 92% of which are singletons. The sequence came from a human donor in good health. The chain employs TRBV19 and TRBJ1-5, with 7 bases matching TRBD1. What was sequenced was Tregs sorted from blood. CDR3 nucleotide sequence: TGTGCCAGTAGTATCGACAGGGGCAATCAGCCCCAGCATTTT. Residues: CASSIDRGNQPQHF.